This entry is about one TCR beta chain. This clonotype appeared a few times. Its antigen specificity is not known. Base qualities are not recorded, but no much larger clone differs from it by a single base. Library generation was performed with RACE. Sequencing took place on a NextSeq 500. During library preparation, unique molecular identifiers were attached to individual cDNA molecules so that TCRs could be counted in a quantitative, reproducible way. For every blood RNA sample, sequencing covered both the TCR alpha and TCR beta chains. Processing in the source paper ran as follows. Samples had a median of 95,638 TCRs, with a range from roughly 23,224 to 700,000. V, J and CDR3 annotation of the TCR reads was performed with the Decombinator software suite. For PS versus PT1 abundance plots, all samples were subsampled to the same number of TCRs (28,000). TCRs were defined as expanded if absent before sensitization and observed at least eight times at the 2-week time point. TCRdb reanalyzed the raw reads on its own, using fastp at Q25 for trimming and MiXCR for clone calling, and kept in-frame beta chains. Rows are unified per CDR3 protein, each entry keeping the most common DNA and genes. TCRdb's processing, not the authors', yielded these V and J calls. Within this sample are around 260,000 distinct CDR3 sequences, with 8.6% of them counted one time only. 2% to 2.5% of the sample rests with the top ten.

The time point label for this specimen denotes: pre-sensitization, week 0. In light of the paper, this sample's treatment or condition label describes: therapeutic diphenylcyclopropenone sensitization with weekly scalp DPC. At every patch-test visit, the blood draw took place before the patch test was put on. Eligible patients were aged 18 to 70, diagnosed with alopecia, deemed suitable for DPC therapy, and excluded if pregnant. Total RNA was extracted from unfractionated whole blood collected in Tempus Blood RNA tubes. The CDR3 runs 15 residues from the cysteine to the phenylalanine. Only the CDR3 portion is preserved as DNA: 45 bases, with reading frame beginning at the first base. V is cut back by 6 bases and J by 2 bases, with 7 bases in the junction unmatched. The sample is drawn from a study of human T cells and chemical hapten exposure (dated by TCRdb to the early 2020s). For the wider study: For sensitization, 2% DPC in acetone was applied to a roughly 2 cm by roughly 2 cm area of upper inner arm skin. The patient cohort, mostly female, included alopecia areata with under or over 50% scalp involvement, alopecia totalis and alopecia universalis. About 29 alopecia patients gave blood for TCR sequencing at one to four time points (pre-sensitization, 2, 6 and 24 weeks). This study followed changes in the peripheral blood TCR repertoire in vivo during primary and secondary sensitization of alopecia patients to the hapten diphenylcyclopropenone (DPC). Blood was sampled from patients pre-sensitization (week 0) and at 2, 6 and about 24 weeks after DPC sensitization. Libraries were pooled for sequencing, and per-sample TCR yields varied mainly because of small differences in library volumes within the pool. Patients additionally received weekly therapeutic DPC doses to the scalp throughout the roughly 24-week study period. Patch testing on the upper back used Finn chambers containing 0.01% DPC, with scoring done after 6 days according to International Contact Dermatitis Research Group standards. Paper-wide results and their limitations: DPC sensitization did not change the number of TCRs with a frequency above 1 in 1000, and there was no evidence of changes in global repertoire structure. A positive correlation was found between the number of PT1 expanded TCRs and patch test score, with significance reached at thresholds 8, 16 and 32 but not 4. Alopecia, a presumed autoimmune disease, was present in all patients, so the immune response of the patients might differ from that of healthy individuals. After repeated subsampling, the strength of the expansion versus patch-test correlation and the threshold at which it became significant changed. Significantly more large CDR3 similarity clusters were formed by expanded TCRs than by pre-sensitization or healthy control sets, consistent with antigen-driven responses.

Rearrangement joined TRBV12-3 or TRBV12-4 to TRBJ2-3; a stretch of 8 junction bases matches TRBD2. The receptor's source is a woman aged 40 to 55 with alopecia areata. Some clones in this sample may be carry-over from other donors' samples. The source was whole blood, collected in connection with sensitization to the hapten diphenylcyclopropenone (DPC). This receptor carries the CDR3 CASRRAGVLTDTQYF. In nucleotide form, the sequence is TGTGCCAGCAGACGAGCGGGAGTCCTCACAGATACGCAGTATTTT.